Listed here are 20 T cell receptor beta chains from one sample, sequenced in a study of shared clonotypes between healthy human individuals. CD45RO-negative cells were positively selected for CCR7, leaving out terminally differentiated effector memory CD45RA+ cells. Assay used: immunoSEQ multiplex PCR; TCRdb lists only in-frame clones, some missing. The data contain around 620,000 clones, about 95% of them singletons. The sample comprised naive CD8+ T cells sorted from blood. The receptors come from a woman under 40 in good health.

This clone was seen only once. This chain links TRBV28 with TRBJ2-1; 9 bases agree with TRBD2. The CDR3 runs to 15 residues. Germline V CDR1 and CDR2: MDHEN, SYDVKM. The V and J ends lost 7 bases and 4 bases, in that order; junction bases with no gene match: 8. The CDR3 is CASKWETSGYNEQFF. CDR3 sequence (DNA): TGTGCCAGCAAATGGGAAACTAGCGGGTACAATGAGCAGTTCTTC.

The chain combines TRBV10-2 with TRBJ2-2, with unresolved D. Germline CDR1 reads WSHSY; CDR2 reads SAAADI. V was clipped by 6 bases and J by 6 bases, with 2 bases between them. The CDR3 runs to 10 residues. Here the CDR3 DNA reads TGCGCCAGCAGGTCCGGGGAGCTGTTTTTT. Amino acid sequence: CASRSGELFF.

V and J are TRBV19 and TRBJ2-1; D is ambiguous. With 8 bases removed from V and 8 bases from J, the gap between germline ends came to 19 bases. The length of the CDR3 is 14 residues. CDR1 LNHDA and CDR2 SQIVND come from the germline V gene (reference sequence). The CDR3 DNA reads as TGTGCCAGTTCAACAGCCAGTGATCAGGATGAGCAGTTCTTC. Translation: CASSTASDQDEQFF.

CDR3 bases: TGTGCCAGCAGCCAAGACCCTCTAGAAGAAGTTGTCAATGAGCAGTTCTTC. It yields the protein CASSQDPLEEVVNEQFF. The chain links TRBV4-2 to TRBJ2-1, with no clear D. V was trimmed by 0 bases and J by 6 bases, leaving 18 bases between them. The germline V gene encodes CDR1 LGHNA and CDR2 YNFKEQ. The CDR3 is 17 residues long.

This chain connects TRBV28 to TRBJ2-7; 10 nucleotides agree with TRBD1. V was pared by 3 bases and J by 0 bases, with 11 bases of the junction left unmatched. The CDR3 contains 18 residues. Germline CDR1 is MDHEN and CDR2 is SYDVKM. The CDR3 region is CASSLAGTGELSSYEQYF. In DNA form, the CDR3 reads TGTGCCAGCAGTTTGGCCGGGACAGGGGAGCTCAGCTCCTACGAGCAGTACTTC.

The rearrangement links TRBV5-4 to TRBJ2-7; 11 nucleotides match TRBD2. CDR1 and CDR2 from the germline V gene are SGHNT and YYREEE (reference sequence). The CDR3 runs to 17 residues. V trimming: 0 bases; J trimming: 0 bases; junction bases outside the gene matches: 5. The CDR3 is CASSLALAGGSSYEQYF. Here the CDR3 DNA reads TGTGCCAGCAGCTTGGCGCTAGCGGGAGGTAGCTCCTACGAGCAGTACTTC.

To note about this clone: Other DNA sequences of this sample code for an identical CDR3. The chain is built from TRBV27 and TRBJ2-7; TRBD2 matches 8 bases. The CDR3 has 12 residues. Per the germline V gene, CDR1 is MNHEY and CDR2 is SMNVEV (reference sequence). After removal of 5 bases from V and 3 bases from J, the junction contained 0 bases not matched to a gene. CDR3 bases: TGTGCCAGCAGTAGCGGGAGCTACGAGCAGTACTTC. It encodes CASSSGSYEQYF.

The V and J genes are TRBV23-1 and TRBJ2-3, with 8 bases that match TRBD2. TRBV23-1 is labeled an ORF, and its function is uncertain. Trimming removed 5 bases from V and 4 bases from J; junction bases left unmatched: 5. The CDR3 consists of 14 residues. The CDR3 DNA sequence: TGCGCCAGCAGTTTAGCGGGGTTAGCAGATACGCAGTATTTT. It yields the protein CASSLAGLADTQYF.

This clone was seen a handful of times. The J gene is TRBJ2-7, the V gene TRBV5-6; TRBD1 aligns across 7 bases. Germline V CDR1 and CDR2: SGHDT, YYEEEE. This CDR3 is built from 13 residues. The trim removed 4 bases at V and 7 bases at J, leaving 8 bases unmatched. The CDR3 region has the DNA TGTGCCAGCAGCATGACAGGGCGTGGGGAGCAGTACTTC. As protein: CASSMTGRGEQYF.

This chain links TRBV19 with TRBJ2-7, with D tentatively TRBD2 (5 bases). Germline V gives CDR1 LNHDA, CDR2 SQIVND (reference sequence). CDR3 length: 14 amino acids. V lost 1 base and J 3 bases, leaving 10 bases between the germline ends. The CDR3 nucleotides are TGTGCCAGTAGTATAGGAGGGTCCTTCTACGAGCAGTACTTC. Translating it yields CASSIGGSFYEQYF.

The chain is built from TRBV5-8 and TRBJ2-3; 8 nucleotides agree with TRBD1. Germline CDR1 SGHTS, CDR2 YDEGEE. V lost 4 bases and J lost 3; bases outside the gene matches: 7. CDR3 size: 15 residues. CDR3 amino acids: CASSQGTGVTDTQYF. Here the CDR3 DNA reads TGTGCCAGCAGCCAAGGGACAGGAGTAACAGATACGCAGTATTTT.

V gene TRBV11-2 combines with J gene TRBJ1-2, with a possible D match to TRBD1 (6 bases). Trimming shortened V by 5 bases and J by 0 bases, and 19 bases separated the two germline ends. The CDR3 runs to 17 residues. The germline CDR1 and CDR2 sequences are SGHAT and FQNNGV. The CDR3 region has the DNA TGTGCCAGCAGCCCCCTGACCCGGGACATTTCTAACTATGGCTACACCTTC. This encodes CASSPLTRDISNYGYTF.

This sequence joins TRBV19 and TRBJ1-5; no clear D. The CDR3 loop spans 15 amino acids. Trimming removed 5 bases at V and 5 bases at J, with 16 bases between. Germline lookup yields CDR1 LNHDA and CDR2 SQIVND (reference sequence). This chain's CDR3 is CASSVTAALDQPQHF. The DNA of the CDR3 is TGTGCCAGTAGTGTCACAGCAGCCCTCGATCAGCCCCAGCATTTT. Based on the CDR3 plus reference TRBV19 and TRBJ1-5, the full variable domain is DGGITQSPKYLFRKEGQNVTLSCEQNLNHDAMYWYRQDPGQGLRLIYYSQIVNDFQKGDIAEGYSVSREKKESFPLTVTSAQKNPTAFYLCASSVTAALDQPQHFGDGTRLSIL.

This clone was counted a single time. This sequence joins TRBV27 and TRBJ2-6, with D possibly TRBD2 on 6 matching bases. Deletions cut 0 bases from V and 2 bases from J, with 14 bases between. This CDR3 is built from 18 residues. CDR1 is MNHEY and CDR2 is SMNVEV in the germline V gene (reference sequence). CDR3 DNA: TGTGCCAGCAGTTTATCCGGGGGTTTGGGACCTGGGGCCAACGTCCTGACTTTC. Translation gives CASSLSGGLGPGANVLTF.

This clone was detected once. The V gene is TRBV6-1, the J gene TRBJ2-2; D may be TRBD2 (6 bases). V was pared by 4 bases and J by 3 bases, with 6 bases between. The germline gives CDR1 MNHNS, CDR2 SASEGT. The CDR3 spans 13 residues. The CDR3 reads CASSGDYTGELFF. The DNA for the CDR3 is TGTGCCAGCAGTGGGGACTACACCGGGGAGCTGTTTTTT.

The chain carries TRBV19 and TRBJ1-5; TRBD1 matches 8 bases. CDR3 length: 17 amino acids. After removal of 7 bases from V and 6 bases from J, the junction contained 17 bases not matched to a gene. The germline V gene has CDR1 LNHDA and CDR2 SQIVND (reference sequence). DNA for the CDR3: TGTGCCAGTACGGATGGGGACAGGAGGGAGTTAGGTCAGCCCCAGCATTTT. Its protein is CASTDGDRRELGQPQHF.

The rearrangement uses TRBV15 and TRBJ2-2; D remains unclear. CDR3 length equals 14 residues. V was cut by 1 base and J by 6 bases, with 9 bases left in between. The germline gives CDR1 LNHNV, CDR2 YYDKDF (reference sequence). The CDR3 loop reads CATSRGLSPGELFF. The CDR3 coding sequence is TGTGCCACCAGCAGAGGGCTCTCGCCCGGGGAGCTGTTTTTT.

V is TRBV28 and J is TRBJ2-5, with 10 bases lining up with TRBD2. J was trimmed by 5 bases and V by 4 bases; bases with no gene match: 7. The germline V gene encodes CDR1 MDHEN and CDR2 SYDVKM. The CDR3 loop spans 15 amino acids. This CDR3 is CASSWTSGEGETQYF. The CDR3 DNA reads as TGTGCCAGCAGTTGGACTAGCGGAGAGGGGGAGACCCAGTACTTC. Looking up the rest from reference TRBV28 and TRBJ2-5 gives the full variable domain: DVKVTQSSRYLVKRTGEKVFLECVQDMDHENMFWYRQDPGLGLRLIYFSYDVKMKEKGDIPEGYSVSREKKERFSLILESASTNQTSMYLCASSWTSGEGETQYFGPGTRLLVL.

V and J are TRBV5-6 and TRBJ2-7; TRBD1 matches at 9 bases. Germline trimming cut 4 bases from V and 5 bases from J; bases unmatched to any gene: 13. The CDR3 length is 16 residues. Germline V gene lookup returns CDR1 SGHDT and CDR2 YYEEEE. In DNA form, the CDR3 reads TGTGCCAGCAGCCAATACCCCGGGACAGGGAACCACGAGCAGTACTTC. Translated, it gives CASSQYPGTGNHEQYF.

V is TRBV5-8 and J is TRBJ1-1; D not certain. The CDR3 runs 15 residues. Germline CDR1 reads SGHTS; CDR2 reads YDEGEE. Deletions cut 4 bases from V and 1 base from J, with 14 bases between. CDR3 nucleotide sequence: TGTGCCAGCAGCCCCCCGTGGGCGACGAACACTGAAGCTTTCTTT. Translation gives CASSPPWATNTEAFF.